This is a list of T cell receptor beta chains from one sample in a study of blood T cell repertoires in COVID-19. This table comes from immunoSEQ multiplex PCR, and its TCRdb copy is limited to in-frame clones, with some not included. The sample carries about 400,000 clones, roughly nine tenths recorded once. What was sequenced was PBMCs or T cells enriched from blood (not recorded which). These receptors were collected from a woman aged 30 to 39 who had recovered from COVID-19. Both conserved end residues are part of each CDR3. Each record gives: clone size, J gene, V gene, D gene, CDR3 protein, CDR3 DNA. D genes are given only for firm matches. Clone size, where shown, is once, few, many, or a class for clones that have expanded.

clone_size: once
j_call: TRBJ2-7
v_call: TRBV5-1
d_call: NA
cdr3_aa: CASSLAPRVDSYEQYF
cdr3_nt: TGCGCCAGCAGCTTGGCCCCCCGGGTAGACTCCTACGAGCAGTACTTC

clone_size: NA
j_call: TRBJ1-5
v_call: TRBV6-5
d_call: NA
cdr3_aa: CASILSGDSNQPQHF
cdr3_nt: TGTGCCAGCATATTATCAGGGGATAGCAATCAGCCCCAGCATTTT

clone_size: once
j_call: TRBJ1-4
v_call: TRBV5-1
d_call: TRBD1
cdr3_aa: CASRQGAIFATNEKLFF
cdr3_nt: TGCGCCAGCAGACAGGGGGCAATATTTGCAACTAATGAAAAACTGTTTTTT

clone_size: NA
j_call: TRBJ1-1
v_call: TRBV7-9
d_call: TRBD1
cdr3_aa: CASSQWDRVGTEAFF
cdr3_nt: TGTGCCAGCAGCCAATGGGACAGGGTGGGCACTGAAGCTTTCTTT

clone_size: NA
j_call: TRBJ1-2
v_call: TRBV10-3
d_call: TRBD1
cdr3_aa: CAIRRTGGIYGYTF
cdr3_nt: TGTGCCATCAGACGGACAGGGGGCATCTATGGCTACACCTTC

clone_size: NA
j_call: TRBJ2-7
v_call: TRBV28
d_call: TRBD1
cdr3_aa: CASSLGQGSYEQYF
cdr3_nt: TGTGCCAGCAGTTTGGGACAGGGTTCCTACGAGCAGTACTTC

clone_size: NA
j_call: TRBJ2-7
v_call: TRBV6-5
d_call: NA
cdr3_aa: CASSSGRLGYEQYF
cdr3_nt: TGTGCCAGCAGTTCGGGGAGGTTGGGCTACGAGCAGTACTTC

clone_size: NA
j_call: TRBJ1-2
v_call: TRBV9
d_call: TRBD1
cdr3_aa: CASSVSRGRFGYTF
cdr3_nt: TGTGCCAGCAGTGTCAGCAGGGGGCGTTTTGGCTACACCTTC

clone_size: once
j_call: TRBJ2-7
v_call: TRBV3-1/TRBV3-2
d_call: NA
cdr3_aa: CASSQVWSREAFYEQYF
cdr3_nt: TGTGCCAGCAGCCAAGTGTGGTCCCGCGAAGCTTTTTACGAGCAGTACTTC

clone_size: NA
j_call: TRBJ1-5
v_call: TRBV7-6
d_call: TRBD1
cdr3_aa: CASSSGTGGNQPQHF
cdr3_nt: TGTGCCAGCAGCTCCGGGACAGGAGGCAATCAGCCCCAGCATTTT

clone_size: NA
j_call: TRBJ1-4
v_call: TRBV2
d_call: TRBD1
cdr3_aa: CASRRQGAVTNEKLFF
cdr3_nt: TGTGCCAGCAGGAGACAGGGGGCGGTAACTAATGAAAAACTGTTTTTT

clone_size: NA
j_call: TRBJ2-1
v_call: TRBV18
d_call: TRBD2
cdr3_aa: CASSAPSGTGGLNEQFF
cdr3_nt: TGTGCCAGCTCAGCCCCGAGCGGGACGGGGGGGTTGAATGAGCAGTTCTTC

clone_size: NA
j_call: TRBJ1-2
v_call: TRBV28
d_call: NA
cdr3_aa: CASRTTGDWGYTF
cdr3_nt: TGTGCCAGCAGAACGACGGGGGATTGGGGCTACACCTTC

clone_size: NA
j_call: TRBJ1-4
v_call: TRBV4-1
d_call: NA
cdr3_aa: CASSPEGGIDEKLFF
cdr3_nt: TGCGCCAGCAGCCCTGAGGGCGGAATTGATGAAAAACTGTTTTTT

clone_size: NA
j_call: TRBJ1-5
v_call: TRBV5-5
d_call: NA
cdr3_aa: CASSNVGTGQPQHF
cdr3_nt: TGTGCCAGCAGTAATGTGGGTACAGGTCAGCCCCAGCATTTT

clone_size: NA
j_call: TRBJ2-1
v_call: TRBV18
d_call: TRBD2
cdr3_aa: CASSPWTSGSHEQFF
cdr3_nt: TGTGCCAGCTCACCATGGACTAGCGGGAGCCATGAGCAGTTCTTC